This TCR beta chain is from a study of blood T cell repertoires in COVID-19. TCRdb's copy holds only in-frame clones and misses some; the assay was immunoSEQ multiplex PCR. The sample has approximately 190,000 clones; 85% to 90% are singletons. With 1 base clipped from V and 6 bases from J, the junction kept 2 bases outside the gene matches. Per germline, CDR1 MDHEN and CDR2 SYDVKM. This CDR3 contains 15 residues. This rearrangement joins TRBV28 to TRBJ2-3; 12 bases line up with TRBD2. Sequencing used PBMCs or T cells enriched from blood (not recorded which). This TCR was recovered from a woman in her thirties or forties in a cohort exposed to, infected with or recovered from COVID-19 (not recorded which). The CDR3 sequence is CASSLSSGRVDTQYF. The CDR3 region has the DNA TGTGCCAGCAGTTTATCTAGCGGGAGGGTTGATACGCAGTATTTT.